The 4 T cell receptor beta chains in this list originate from one sample, sequenced in a study of shared clonotypes between healthy human individuals. Produced via immunoSEQ multiplex PCR; TCRdb's table is partial and in-frame only. The table includes roughly 2.5 million clones, 90% to 95% detected once. The sample was naive CD4+ T cells sorted from blood. Subset indicated: CD45RA+ positively selected. Receptor source: a man between 18 and 29 years old in good health.

This clone was observed a single time. The chain combines TRBV5-4 with TRBJ2-5, with 11 bases matching TRBD2. J was trimmed by 0 bases and V by 4 bases; bases with no gene match: 5. This CDR3 comprises 16 residues. From germline, CDR1 is SGHNT and CDR2 YYREEE (reference sequence). CDR3 sequence reads: CASSDSGRAYQETQYF. The DNA of the CDR3 is TGTGCCAGCAGCGATAGCGGGAGGGCCTACCAAGAGACCCAGTACTTC.

The chain couples TRBV11-2 to TRBJ2-1; tentatively, D is TRBD1 (5 bases). Trimming stripped 7 bases from V and 0 bases from J, with 10 bases between. The CDR3 sequence is 14 residues long. Germline values: CDR1 SGHAT, CDR2 FQNNGV. CDR3 in amino acids: CASTPGYSYNEQFF. The CDR3 DNA sequence: TGTGCCAGCACCCCAGGGTACTCCTACAATGAGCAGTTCTTC.

This clone was seen a single time. CDR3 nucleotides: TGTGCCAGCAGTCCCGGGACAGGACTCTCTGGAAACACCATATATTTT. Translated, it gives CASSPGTGLSGNTIYF. The chain is built from TRBV27 and TRBJ1-3; 8 positions match TRBD1. The germline V gene has CDR1 MNHEY and CDR2 SMNVEV (reference sequence). This CDR3 contains 16 residues. The J segment lost 0 bases and the V segment lost 5 bases, leaving 6 bases of the junction unmatched.

This clone was seen only a few times. The chain joins TRBV14 to TRBJ1-5; a weak D match, TRBD1 (6 bases). Trimming took off 1 base at V and 0 bases at J, with 7 bases between the two ends. The CDR3 runs 15 residues. Looked up from germline, CDR1 is SGHDN and CDR2 is FVKESK. The CDR3 protein is CASSQGTDSNQPQHF. CDR3 nucleotide sequence: TGTGCCAGCAGCCAAGGGACAGATAGCAATCAGCCCCAGCATTTT.